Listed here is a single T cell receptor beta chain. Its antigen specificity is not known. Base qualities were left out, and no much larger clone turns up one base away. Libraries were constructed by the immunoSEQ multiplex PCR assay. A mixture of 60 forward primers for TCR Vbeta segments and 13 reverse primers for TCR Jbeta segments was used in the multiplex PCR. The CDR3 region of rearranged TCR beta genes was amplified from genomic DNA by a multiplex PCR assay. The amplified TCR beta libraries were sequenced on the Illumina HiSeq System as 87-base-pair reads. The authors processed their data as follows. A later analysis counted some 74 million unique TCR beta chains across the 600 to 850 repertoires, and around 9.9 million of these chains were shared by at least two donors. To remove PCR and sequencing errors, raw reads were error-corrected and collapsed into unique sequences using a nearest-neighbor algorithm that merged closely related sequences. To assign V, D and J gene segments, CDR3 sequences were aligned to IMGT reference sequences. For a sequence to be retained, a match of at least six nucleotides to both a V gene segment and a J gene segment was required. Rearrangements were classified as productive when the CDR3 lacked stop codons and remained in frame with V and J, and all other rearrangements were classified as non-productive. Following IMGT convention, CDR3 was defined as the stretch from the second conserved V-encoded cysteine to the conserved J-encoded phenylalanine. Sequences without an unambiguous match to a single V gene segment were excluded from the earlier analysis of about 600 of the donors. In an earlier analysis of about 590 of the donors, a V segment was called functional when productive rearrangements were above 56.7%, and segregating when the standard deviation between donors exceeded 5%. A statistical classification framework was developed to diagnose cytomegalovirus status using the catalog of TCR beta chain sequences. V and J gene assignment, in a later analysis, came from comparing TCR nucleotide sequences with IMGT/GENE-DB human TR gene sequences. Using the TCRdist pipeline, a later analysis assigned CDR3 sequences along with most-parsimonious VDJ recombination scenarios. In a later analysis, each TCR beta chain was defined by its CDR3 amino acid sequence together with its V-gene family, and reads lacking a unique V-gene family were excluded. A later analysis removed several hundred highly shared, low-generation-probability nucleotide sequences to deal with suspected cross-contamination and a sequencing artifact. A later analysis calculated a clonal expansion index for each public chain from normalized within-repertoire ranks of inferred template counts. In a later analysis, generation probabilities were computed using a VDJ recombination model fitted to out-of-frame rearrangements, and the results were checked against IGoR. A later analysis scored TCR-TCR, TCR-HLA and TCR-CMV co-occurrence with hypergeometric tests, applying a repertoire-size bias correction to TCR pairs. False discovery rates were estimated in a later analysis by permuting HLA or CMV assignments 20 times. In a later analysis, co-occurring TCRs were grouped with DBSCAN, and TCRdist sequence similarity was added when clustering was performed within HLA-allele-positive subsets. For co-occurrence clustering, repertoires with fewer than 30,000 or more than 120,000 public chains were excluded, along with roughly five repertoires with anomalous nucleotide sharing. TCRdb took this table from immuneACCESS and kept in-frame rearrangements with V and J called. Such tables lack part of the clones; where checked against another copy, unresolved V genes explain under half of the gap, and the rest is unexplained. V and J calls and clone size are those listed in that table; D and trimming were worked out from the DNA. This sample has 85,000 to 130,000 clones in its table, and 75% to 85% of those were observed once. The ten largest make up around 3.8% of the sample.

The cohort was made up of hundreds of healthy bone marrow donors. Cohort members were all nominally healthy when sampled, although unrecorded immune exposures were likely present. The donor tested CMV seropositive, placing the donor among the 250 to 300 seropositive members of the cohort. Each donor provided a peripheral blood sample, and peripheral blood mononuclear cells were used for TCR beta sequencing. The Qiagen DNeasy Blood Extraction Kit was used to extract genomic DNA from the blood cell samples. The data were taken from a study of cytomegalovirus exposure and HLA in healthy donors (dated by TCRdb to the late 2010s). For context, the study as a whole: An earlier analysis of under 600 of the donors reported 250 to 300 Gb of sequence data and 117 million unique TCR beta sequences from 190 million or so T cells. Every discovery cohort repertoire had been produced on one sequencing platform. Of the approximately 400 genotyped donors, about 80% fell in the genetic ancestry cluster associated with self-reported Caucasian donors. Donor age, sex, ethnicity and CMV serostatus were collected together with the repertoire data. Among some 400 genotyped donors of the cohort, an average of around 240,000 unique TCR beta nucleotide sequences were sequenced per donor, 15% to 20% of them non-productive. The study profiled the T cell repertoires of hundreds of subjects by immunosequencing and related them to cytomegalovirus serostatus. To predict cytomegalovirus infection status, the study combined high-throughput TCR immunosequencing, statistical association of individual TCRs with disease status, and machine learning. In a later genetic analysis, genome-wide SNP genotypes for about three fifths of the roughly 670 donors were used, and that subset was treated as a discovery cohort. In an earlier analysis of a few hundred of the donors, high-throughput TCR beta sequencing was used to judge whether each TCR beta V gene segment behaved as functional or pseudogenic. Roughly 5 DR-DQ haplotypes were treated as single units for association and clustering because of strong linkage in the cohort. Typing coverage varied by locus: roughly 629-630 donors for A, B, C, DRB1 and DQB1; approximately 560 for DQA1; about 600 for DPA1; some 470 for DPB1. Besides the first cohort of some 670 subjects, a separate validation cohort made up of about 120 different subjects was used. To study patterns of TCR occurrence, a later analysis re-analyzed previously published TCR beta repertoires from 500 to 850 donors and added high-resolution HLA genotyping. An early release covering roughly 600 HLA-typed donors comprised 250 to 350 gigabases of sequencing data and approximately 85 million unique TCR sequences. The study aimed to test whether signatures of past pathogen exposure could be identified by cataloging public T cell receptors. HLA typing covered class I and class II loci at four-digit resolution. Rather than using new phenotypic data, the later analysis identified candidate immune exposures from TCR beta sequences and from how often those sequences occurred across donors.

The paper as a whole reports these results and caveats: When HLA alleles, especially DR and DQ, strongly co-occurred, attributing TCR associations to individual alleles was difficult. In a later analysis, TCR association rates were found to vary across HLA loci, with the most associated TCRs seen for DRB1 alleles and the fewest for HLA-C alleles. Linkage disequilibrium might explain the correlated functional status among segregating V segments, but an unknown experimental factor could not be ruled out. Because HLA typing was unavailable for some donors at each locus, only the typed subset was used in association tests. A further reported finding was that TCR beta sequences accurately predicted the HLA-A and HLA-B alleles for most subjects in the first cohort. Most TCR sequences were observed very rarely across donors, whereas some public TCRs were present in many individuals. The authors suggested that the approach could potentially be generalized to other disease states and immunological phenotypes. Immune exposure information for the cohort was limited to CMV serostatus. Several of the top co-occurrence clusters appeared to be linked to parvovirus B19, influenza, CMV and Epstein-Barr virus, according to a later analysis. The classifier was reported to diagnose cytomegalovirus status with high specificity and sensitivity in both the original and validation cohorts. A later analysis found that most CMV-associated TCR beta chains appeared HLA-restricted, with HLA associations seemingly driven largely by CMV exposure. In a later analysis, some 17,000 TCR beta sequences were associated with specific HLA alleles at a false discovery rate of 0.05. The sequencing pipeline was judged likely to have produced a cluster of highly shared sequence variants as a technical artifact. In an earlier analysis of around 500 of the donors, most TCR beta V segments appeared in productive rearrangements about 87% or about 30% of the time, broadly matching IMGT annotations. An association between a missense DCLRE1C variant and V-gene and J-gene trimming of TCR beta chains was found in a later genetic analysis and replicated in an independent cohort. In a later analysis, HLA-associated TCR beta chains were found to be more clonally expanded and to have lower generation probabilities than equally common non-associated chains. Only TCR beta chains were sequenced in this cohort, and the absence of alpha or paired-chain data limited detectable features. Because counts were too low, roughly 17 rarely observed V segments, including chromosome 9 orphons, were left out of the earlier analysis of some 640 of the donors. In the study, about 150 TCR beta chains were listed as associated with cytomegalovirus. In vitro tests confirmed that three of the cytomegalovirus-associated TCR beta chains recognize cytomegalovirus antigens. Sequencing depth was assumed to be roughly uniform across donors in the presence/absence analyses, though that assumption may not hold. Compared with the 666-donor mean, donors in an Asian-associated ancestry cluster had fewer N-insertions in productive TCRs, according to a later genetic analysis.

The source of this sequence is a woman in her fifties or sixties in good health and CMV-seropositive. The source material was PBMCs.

CDR3 region: CASSLSGGREKTGELFF. The DNA sequence is as follows: TGTGCCAGCAGTCTCTCGGGAGGTCGAGAGAAGACCGGGGAGCTGTTTTTT. Here the chain combines TRBV2 and TRBJ2-2; 7 bases in the middle match TRBD2. Compared with germline, V lacks 5 bases and J lacks 5 bases; bases without a gene match: 14. CDR1 and CDR2 are read off the germline V gene as SNHLY and FYNNEI. The CDR3 has 17 amino acids, counting the end cysteine and phenylalanine. The read is trimmed to its CDR3 DNA, 51 bases read in frame from base 1.